The present entry profiles one TCR beta chain with its context. This clone was counted between two and nine times. It lacks a known antigen. Base qualities are not at hand, and no much larger clone is one base apart. The source of the sample is a study of control samples from healthy donors and cancer patients (dated by TCRdb to the early 2020s). Via the germline V gene (reference sequence), CDR1 is SGHNT and CDR2 YYREEE. The cysteine opens and the phenylalanine closes a CDR3 of 14 amino acids. CDR3 DNA is the only sequence kept; it has 42 bases, read in frame from the first base. V is clipped by 4 bases and J by 1 base, and the sequence between their germline boundaries is 12 bases long. Libraries were built with the immunoSEQ multiplex PCR assay. TCRdb mirrors the immuneACCESS table, restricted to in-frame sequences. Some clones are absent from its copies; in checked studies, under half trace to an unresolved V gene, and the reason for the others is unknown. Counted in this sample were more than 150,000 clones; about 93% of them appeared once. Of the sample, 1.4% to 1.5% falls within the top ten clones.

This chain joins TRBV5-4 to TRBJ2-7, with a tentative D gene TRBD2 over 5 matching bases. The source material was blood. The receptor was isolated from a man aged 18 to 30 in good health. CDR3 region: CASSTLRGSYEQYF. The sequenced DNA is TGTGCCAGCAGCACTCTCCGGGGATCCTACGAGCAGTACTTC. The reference TRBV5-4 and TRBJ2-7 proteins fill in what lies around the CDR3, so the full variable domain reads ETGVTQSPTHLIKTRGQQVTLRCSSQSGHNTVSWYQQALGQGPQFIFQYYREEENGRGNFPPRFSGLQFPNYSSELNVNALELDDSALYLCASSTLRGSYEQYFGPGTRLTVT.